A selection of T cell receptor beta chains follows, all from one sample in a study of cytomegalovirus exposure and HLA in healthy donors. Measured with immunoSEQ multiplex PCR; TCRdb has only the in-frame clones, and not every one. This repertoire shows roughly 220,000 clones, 85% to 95% found once; its top ten account for approximately 1%. Sample: PBMCs. The origin of the receptors is a woman aged 18-35 years in good health and CMV-seronegative. Each CDR3 is given with its conserved first and last residue. D genes are given only for firm matches. Some rows have no size entry. The others give once, few or many, or a class for an expanded clone.

D	size	V	J	DNA	CDR3
.	.	TRBV2	TRBJ2-7	TGTGCCAGCGGGCAGGGGCCCGAGCAGTACTTC	CASGQGPEQYF
TRBD1	.	TRBV5-1	TRBJ2-3	TGCGCCAGCAGCTTGGACCCAGGGGGACATACAGATACGCAGTATTTT	CASSLDPGGHTDTQYF
TRBD1	.	TRBV11-3	TRBJ2-7	TGTGCCAGCAGCTCCAGGACAGGGGGCTCCGAGCAGTACTTC	CASSSRTGGSEQYF
.	.	TRBV5-1	TRBJ2-1	TGCGCCAGCAGAGTTCCGGGCTACAATGAGCAGTTCTTC	CASRVPGYNEQFF
.	.	TRBV11-2	TRBJ1-2	TGTGCCAGCAGCTTAGGTCAGGTCTATGGCTACACCTTC	CASSLGQVYGYTF
TRBD2	.	TRBV28	TRBJ2-1	TGTGCCAGCAGTCTCCGGCAGGGCGCTAGCGGGACTGAGCAGTTCTTC	CASSLRQGASGTEQFF
.	medium-sized	TRBV15	TRBJ2-1	TGTGCCACCAGCACTCTTACAGGAGTGGGCTACAATGAGCAGTTCTTC	CATSTLTGVGYNEQFF
TRBD1	.	TRBV27	TRBJ1-5	TGTGCCAGCAGTTCAGGACCACAGGGGACACAGCCCCAGCATTTT	CASSSGPQGTQPQHF
.	.	TRBV19	TRBJ1-1	TGTGCCAGTAGGAGGATGGCGAACACTGAAGCTTTCTTT	CASRRMANTEAFF
TRBD2	.	TRBV5-1	TRBJ2-1	TGCGCCAGCAGCTCGGGTAGCGGGAGCAATGAGCAGTTCTTC	CASSSGSGSNEQFF
.	.	TRBV19	TRBJ2-1	TGTGCCAGTAGTAGGGCTGGACGGGGCAATGAGCAGTTCTTC	CASSRAGRGNEQFF
TRBD1	.	TRBV27	TRBJ1-1	TGTGCCATCGGGACAGGGATTCCTGAAGCTTTCTTT	CAIGTGIPEAFF
.	.	TRBV27	TRBJ2-7	TGTGCCAGCACCCTATATAATCCCACCGAGGGCGTTTACGAGCAGTACTTC	CASTLYNPTEGVYEQYF
.	once	TRBV6-1	TRBJ1-2	TGTGCCAGCAGTGCCTGGGATGCAGGGGAACCTAACTATGGCTACACCTTC	CASSAWDAGEPNYGYTF
.	.	TRBV9	TRBJ1-2	TGTGCCAGCAGCTTTCGACAGGTTTGGTTCTATGGCTACACCTTC	CASSFRQVWFYGYTF
.	.	TRBV11-3	TRBJ2-5	TGTGCCAGCAGCCCCAGCCGGGGGCAAGAGACCCAGTACTTC	CASSPSRGQETQYF
TRBD1	.	TRBV27	TRBJ1-5	TGTGCCAGCAGTTCTGGTAGGGGGCGGCTTCAGCCCCAGCATTTT	CASSSGRGRLQPQHF
TRBD1	.	TRBV30	TRBJ1-1	TGTGCCTGGAGTCGAAAGACAGGGAGGACTGAAGCTTTCTTT	CAWSRKTGRTEAFF
.	.	TRBV2	TRBJ1-2	TGTGCCAGCAGTGAAGCGCAGGGGCATGGCTACACCTTC	CASSEAQGHGYTF
.	.	TRBV7-2	TRBJ1-6	TGTGCCAGCAGCTTGGCGACGGGGTCACCCCTCCACTTT	CASSLATGSPLHF
TRBD1	.	TRBV11-2	TRBJ1-2	TGTGCCAGCAGCCGACAGGGGGAGGCCTATGGCTACACCTTC	CASSRQGEAYGYTF
TRBD1	once	TRBV10-3	TRBJ2-7	TGTGCCATCAGCCTAGCCCCGACAGGGGAAGGCTCCTCCTACGAGCAGTACTTC	CAISLAPTGEGSSYEQYF
.	.	TRBV5-1	TRBJ1-1	TGCGCCAGCAGCTTGGACTGGGGGCAGGACACTGAAGCTTTCTTT	CASSLDWGQDTEAFF
.	.	TRBV15	TRBJ2-1	TGTGCCACCAGCTCCGCCCGGCTACGAAGGGAGGATGAGCAGTTCTTC	CATSSARLRREDEQFF
TRBD1	.	TRBV5-6	TRBJ1-5	TGTGCCAGCAGCACGGGACAGCGCAATCAGCCCCAGCATTTT	CASSTGQRNQPQHF
TRBD2	.	TRBV27	TRBJ2-7	TGTGCCAGCAGATCAGCGGGAGTGTTTCTGTACTTC	CASRSAGVFLYF
TRBD2	.	TRBV10-3	TRBJ2-1	TGTGCCATCGGACTAGCGGGAGACAATGAGCAGTTCTTC	CAIGLAGDNEQFF
.	.	TRBV5-1	TRBJ1-2	TGCGCCAGCAGCTCCGAAGGGGGGGGGTATGGCTACACCTTC	CASSSEGGGYGYTF
TRBD2	once	TRBV10-1	TRBJ2-1	TGCGCCAGCAGCGAACTACTCGCGGGAGCTCGGAATGAGCAGTTCTTC	CASSELLAGARNEQFF
.	.	TRBV19	TRBJ1-5	TGTGCCAGTAGTATGCCGTCAGGGTTCCCAGGAACCCAGCATTTT	CASSMPSGFPGTQHF
TRBD1	.	TRBV6-5	TRBJ2-7	TGTGCCAGCAGTTTACGGGGGACAGGGAAATTCGACGAGCAGTACTTC	CASSLRGTGKFDEQYF
.	once	TRBV27	TRBJ1-2	TGTGCCAGCAGTTCCCGGGACACCAACCCCCTTGACTATGGCTACACCTTC	CASSSRDTNPLDYGYTF
.	.	TRBV9	TRBJ2-7	TGTGCCAGCAGCGTAGCTACACAGGGCTACGAGCAGTACTTC	CASSVATQGYEQYF
.	few	TRBV2	TRBJ1-5	TGTGCCAGCAGTGACAGTAGCAATCAGCCCCAGCATTTT	CASSDSSNQPQHF
TRBD2	.	TRBV29-1	TRBJ2-1	TGCAGCGGGAGGACTAGGCTCTCCTACAATGAGCAGTTCTTC	CSGRTRLSYNEQFF
.	.	TRBV25-1	TRBJ2-1	TGTGCCAGCAGTGCGTACGGGGTCAACAATGAGCAGTTCTTC	CASSAYGVNNEQFF
.	.	TRBV6-1	TRBJ1-1	TGTGCCAGCAGTGATTTGGGAGCTGAAGCTTTCTTT	CASSDLGAEAFF
.	few	TRBV10-3	TRBJ1-2	TGTGCCATCAGTGAGAGAACAGGGTCCGGGGGCTACACCTTC	CAISERTGSGGYTF
.	.	TRBV19	TRBJ1-5	TGTGCCAGTAAGATAGAATATAGCAATCAGCCCCAGCATTTT	CASKIEYSNQPQHF
TRBD2	.	TRBV4-1	TRBJ2-7	TGCGCCAGCAGCCAAGATGGGGGGACTAGTATCCTCTACGAGCAGTACTTC	CASSQDGGTSILYEQYF
.	.	TRBV5-1	TRBJ1-1	TGCGCCAGCAGCTGGCGTATGAGGGGGTCCGTTTCGGTGACTGAAGCTTTCTTT	CASSWRMRGSVSVTEAFF
.	.	TRBV30	TRBJ1-6	TGTGCCTGTTCGGAAGCAGGGTCTCAAGGCAATTCACCCCTCCACTTT	CACSEAGSQGNSPLHF
TRBD1	.	TRBV27	TRBJ1-1	TGTGCCAGCAGTTTGACAGGGTTGAACACTGAAGCTTTCTTT	CASSLTGLNTEAFF
.	.	TRBV7-6	TRBJ2-5	TGTGCCAGCAGCGGAAACAGGGCGCGGGAGACCCAGTACTTC	CASSGNRARETQYF
TRBD1	.	TRBV18	TRBJ2-7	TGTGCCAGCTCACCGTCCCCAGGGCGGGACAGGGGATTTCGCGAGCAGTACTTC	CASSPSPGRDRGFREQYF
.	.	TRBV4-1	TRBJ2-5	TGCGCCAGCAGCCAAGTAGTAGCGGTAGAGACCCAGTACTTC	CASSQVVAVETQYF
.	.	TRBV9	TRBJ2-5	TGTGCCAGCAGCGTAGGGGGCAGGGATGTCCAAGAGACCCAGTACTTC	CASSVGGRDVQETQYF
.	.	TRBV6-5	TRBJ1-2	TGTGCCACCCTTCACAGGGCCGCCTATGGCTACACCTTC	CATLHRAAYGYTF
TRBD1	.	TRBV7-6	TRBJ1-5	TGTGCCAGCAGCCTACAGGGGAGCAATCAGCCCCAGCATTTT	CASSLQGSNQPQHF
.	.	TRBV7-8	TRBJ2-7	TGTGCCAGCAGCTTAGGGACAGCCTACGAGCAGTACTTC	CASSLGTAYEQYF
TRBD2	once	TRBV19	TRBJ2-3	TGTGCCACCTTGGCAACTAGCGTCGACACAGATACGCAGTATTTT	CATLATSVDTDTQYF
.	.	TRBV7-9	TRBJ1-1	TGTGCCAGCAGCTTACTCACTGAAGCTTTCTTT	CASSLLTEAFF
.	.	TRBV28	TRBJ2-7	TGTGCCAGCAGTTTAGGCCAAGTCTACGAGCAGTACTTC	CASSLGQVYEQYF
TRBD2	.	TRBV9	TRBJ2-1	TGTGCCAGCAGCGCCCGGACTAGCGGGAACCACAATGAGCAGTTCTTC	CASSARTSGNHNEQFF
.	.	TRBV10-2	TRBJ1-5	TGCGCCAGCAGTGAGTCTAACGGCAGGGGAAGCAATCAGCCCCAGCATTTT	CASSESNGRGSNQPQHF
.	.	TRBV14	TRBJ1-4	TGTGCCAGCAGCCAAGATGTGGGGGGGCAATGGAGCGAAAAACTGTTTTTT	CASSQDVGGQWSEKLFF
TRBD2	.	TRBV27	TRBJ2-7	TGTGCCAGCAAACCCTTCTCCGGGGGGACTCAAGATTACGAGCAGTACTTC	CASKPFSGGTQDYEQYF
.	.	TRBV2	TRBJ2-5	TGTGCCAGCAGTGAAGCGTCCAGGCCCGAGACCCAGTACTTC	CASSEASRPETQYF